This paragraph reports one TCR beta chain. This clone's antigen is unknown. Nothing much larger sits one base from this clone, and base qualities are not available. The sample comes from a study of cytomegalovirus exposure and HLA in healthy donors (dated by TCRdb to between 2016 and 2019). About the investigation overall: An earlier analysis of about 530 of the donors reported 276 Gb of sequence data and 95 million to 140 million unique TCR beta sequences obtained from about 200 million T cells. The study aimed to test whether cataloging public T cell receptors could reveal signatures of past pathogen exposure. Typing coverage differed by locus: A, B, C, DRB1 and DQB1 were typed in about 620-640 donors, DQA1 in 500 to 550, DPA1 in 600 to 610, and DPB1 in roughly 450. HLA typing included class I and class II loci at four-digit resolution. Roughly 300 gigabases of sequencing data and about 92 million unique TCR sequences made up an early release that covered several hundred HLA-typed donors. On average, around 230,000 unique TCR beta nucleotide sequences were sequenced per donor among about 400 genotyped donors of the cohort, with around 19% of those sequences being non-productive. A separate validation cohort of approximately 120 different subjects was used in addition to the 666-subject first cohort. In the later analysis, no new phenotypic data were used to find candidate immune exposures; instead, reliance was placed on TCR beta sequences and their occurrence across donors. Because of strong linkage in the cohort, roughly five DR-DQ haplotypes were treated as single units for association and clustering. The study used immunosequencing to profile the T cell repertoires of 600 to 850 subjects and linked those repertoires to cytomegalovirus serostatus. The study combined high-throughput TCR immunosequencing, statistical association of individual TCRs with disease status, and machine learning to predict cytomegalovirus infection status. Donor age, sex, ethnicity and CMV serostatus were collected together with the repertoire data. An earlier analysis of approximately 640 of the donors applied high-throughput TCR beta sequencing to assess whether each TCR beta V gene segment acted as functional or pseudogenic. Genome-wide SNP genotypes for about 65% of the roughly 700 donors were used in a later genetic analysis, which treated that subset as a discovery cohort. To study patterns of TCR occurrence, a later analysis re-analyzed previously published TCR beta repertoires from around 660 donors and added high-resolution HLA genotyping. All discovery cohort repertoires had been generated using a single sequencing platform. Of the 350 to 400 genotyped donors, 65% to 90% fell in the genetic ancestry cluster associated with self-reported Caucasian donors. Overall study results and their limits: Because HLA typing was unavailable for some donors at each locus, only the typed subset was used in association tests. Three of the identified cytomegalovirus-associated TCR beta chains were confirmed in vitro to be specific for cytomegalovirus antigens. Presence/absence analyses assumed roughly uniform sequencing depth across donors, an assumption that may not hold. The authors suggested that the approach could potentially be generalized to other disease states and immunological phenotypes. The 87-base-pair reads could not distinguish some IMGT-functional V segments, including TRBV6-2 and TRBV6-3, so those segments were excluded. According to a later analysis, parvovirus B19, influenza, CMV and Epstein-Barr virus appeared linked to several top co-occurrence clusters. In an earlier analysis of a few hundred of the donors, most TCR beta V segments were observed in productive rearrangements about 90% or about 30% of the time, broadly matching IMGT annotations. A further reported finding was that TCR beta sequences accurately predicted the HLA-A and HLA-B alleles for most subjects in the first cohort. A later analysis associated about 17,000 TCR beta sequences with specific HLA alleles at a false discovery rate of 0.05. Most TCR sequences were observed very rarely across donors, whereas some public TCRs were present in many individuals. The study listed 150 to 200 TCR beta chains as associated with cytomegalovirus. A later analysis found that TCR association rates varied across HLA loci, with DRB1 alleles showing the most associated TCRs and HLA-C alleles the fewest. In this cohort, only TCR beta chains were sequenced, and detectable features were limited by the absence of alpha or paired-chain data. A cluster of highly shared sequence variants was judged likely to represent a technical artifact of the sequencing pipeline. Because counts were too low, roughly 17 rarely observed V segments, including chromosome 9 orphons, were left out of the earlier analysis of roughly 600 of the donors. In a later analysis, HLA-associated TCR beta chains showed more clonal expansion and lower generation probabilities than non-associated chains that were equally common. In both the original and validation cohorts, the classifier was reported to diagnose cytomegalovirus status with high specificity and sensitivity. An association between a missense DCLRE1C variant and V-gene and J-gene trimming of TCR beta chains was found in a later genetic analysis and replicated in an independent cohort. A later analysis found that most CMV-associated TCR beta chains appeared HLA-restricted, with HLA associations seemingly driven largely by CMV exposure. When HLA alleles, especially DR and DQ, strongly co-occurred, attributing TCR associations to individual alleles was difficult. According to a later genetic analysis, donors in an Asian-associated ancestry cluster had fewer N-insertions in productive TCRs than the roughly 660-donor mean. Immune exposure information for the cohort was limited to CMV serostatus. Linkage disequilibrium might explain the correlated functional status among segregating V segments, but an unknown experimental factor could not be ruled out.

V trim: 4 bases; J trim: 4 bases; unmatched bases: 8. The CDR3 covers 16 residues, taking in both the cysteine and the phenylalanine. The read is trimmed to its CDR3 DNA, 48 bases read in frame from base 1. Based on the germline V gene, the CDR1 and CDR2 sequences are SGHTA and FQGTGA. Library preparation employed the immunoSEQ multiplex PCR assay. For the multiplex PCR, a mixture combining 60 forward primers for TCR Vbeta segments and 13 reverse primers for TCR Jbeta segments was used. The CDR3 region of rearranged TCR beta genes was amplified from genomic DNA with a multiplex PCR assay. Amplified TCR beta libraries were sequenced as 87-base-pair reads on the Illumina HiSeq System. In the authors' own workflow: In a later analysis, some 80 million unique TCR beta chains were counted across the roughly 610 repertoires, and roughly 11 million of these chains were shared by at least two donors. To remove PCR and sequencing errors, raw reads were error-corrected and collapsed into unique sequences using a nearest-neighbor algorithm that merged closely related sequences. CDR3 sequences were aligned to IMGT reference sequences to assign V, D and J gene segments. For a sequence to be retained, a match of at least six nucleotides was required to both a V gene segment and a J gene segment. A rearrangement counted as productive if the CDR3 had no stop codons and remained in frame with V and J, and every other rearrangement counted as non-productive. Following IMGT convention, CDR3 was defined as the stretch from the second conserved V-encoded cysteine to the conserved J-encoded phenylalanine. The earlier analysis of 500 to 750 of the donors excluded any sequence lacking an unambiguous match to a single V gene segment. In an earlier analysis of more than 500 of the donors, a V segment was called functional when productive rearrangements were above 56.7%, and segregating when the standard deviation between donors exceeded 5%. A statistical classification framework was developed to diagnose cytomegalovirus status using the catalog of TCR beta chain sequences. In a later analysis, TCR nucleotide sequences were compared against IMGT/GENE-DB human TR gene sequences so that V and J genes could be assigned. Using the TCRdist pipeline, a later analysis assigned CDR3 sequences along with most-parsimonious VDJ recombination scenarios. In a later analysis, each TCR beta chain was defined by its CDR3 amino acid sequence together with its V-gene family, and reads lacking a unique V-gene family were excluded. As a way to deal with suspected cross-contamination and a sequencing artifact, a later analysis dropped 592 nucleotide sequences that were highly shared and had low generation probability. In a later analysis, a clonal expansion index was calculated for each public chain from normalized within-repertoire ranks of inferred template counts. In a later analysis, generation probabilities were computed using a VDJ recombination model fitted to out-of-frame rearrangements, and the results were checked against IGoR. Hypergeometric tests were used in a later analysis to score TCR-TCR, TCR-HLA and TCR-CMV co-occurrence, with a repertoire-size bias correction applied to the TCR pairs. False discovery rates were estimated in a later analysis by permuting HLA or CMV assignments 20 times. A later analysis grouped co-occurring TCRs with DBSCAN, adding TCRdist sequence similarity when clustering within HLA-allele-positive subsets. Repertoires with fewer than 30,000 or more than 120,000 public chains, plus five repertoires with anomalous nucleotide sharing, were excluded from co-occurrence clustering. This is the immuneACCESS table as TCRdb keeps it, with only in-frame sequences that have V and J called. A part of the clones is gone; compared with another copy, unresolved V genes explain less than half, and the rest is unexplained. The DNA gave D and trimming, while V, J and clone size come from that table. Present in this sample are approximately 190,000 clones, roughly 68% of which were seen just once. The ten largest clonotypes hold approximately 1.8% of the sample.

The cohort consisted of 670 or so healthy bone marrow donors. At the time of sampling, all cohort members were nominally healthy, though unrecorded immune exposures were likely present. The donor was CMV seronegative and was included in the group of a few hundred seronegative cohort members. Every donor gave a peripheral blood sample, and the peripheral blood mononuclear cells from that sample were used for TCR beta sequencing. Genomic DNA was extracted from the blood cell samples with the Qiagen DNeasy Blood Extraction Kit. The specimen sequenced was PBMCs. The sequence was collected from a woman aged 25 to 45 in good health and CMV-seronegative. Recombination linked TRBV7-3 to TRBJ2-1; a stretch of 9 junction bases matches TRBD2. The DNA reads as follows: TGTGCCAGCAGCTCGATTAGCGGGAGTGTTTACAATGAGCAGTTCTTC. It specifies CASSSISGSVYNEQFF. This CDR3, with the reference TRBV7-3 and TRBJ2-1 proteins standing in past its ends, gives the full variable domain GAGVSQTPSNKVTEKGKYVELRCDPISGHTALYWYRQSLGQGPEFLIYFQGTGAADDSGLPNDRFFAVRPEGSVSTLKIQRTERGDSAVYLCASSSISGSVYNEQFFGPGTRLTVL.